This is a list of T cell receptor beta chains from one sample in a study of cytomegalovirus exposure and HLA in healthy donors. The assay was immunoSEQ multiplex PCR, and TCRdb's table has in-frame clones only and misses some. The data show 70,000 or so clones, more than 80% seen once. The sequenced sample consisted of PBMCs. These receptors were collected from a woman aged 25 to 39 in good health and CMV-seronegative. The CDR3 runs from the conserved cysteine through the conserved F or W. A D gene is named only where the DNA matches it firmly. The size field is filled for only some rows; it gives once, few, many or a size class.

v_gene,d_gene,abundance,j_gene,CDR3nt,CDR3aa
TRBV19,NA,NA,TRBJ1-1,TGTGCCAGTAGTATTGGACGGGGGTCCTTGAACACTGAAGCTTTCTTT,CASSIGRGSLNTEAFF
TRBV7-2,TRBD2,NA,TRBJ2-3,TGTGCCAGCAGCCAGACTAGCGGGAGTGCAGATACGCAGTATTTT,CASSQTSGSADTQYF
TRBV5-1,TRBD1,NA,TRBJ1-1,TGCGCCAGCAGCCCTAGACAGGGGTCCACTGAAGCTTTCTTT,CASSPRQGSTEAFF
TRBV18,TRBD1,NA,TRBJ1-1,TGTGCCAGCTCACCACAAGGACAGGGGCTTATGAACACTGAAGCTTTCTTT,CASSPQGQGLMNTEAFF
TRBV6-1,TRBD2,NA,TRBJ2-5,TGTGCCAGCAGTGTCAGCGGGAATGGGCAAGAGACCCAGTACTTC,CASSVSGNGQETQYF
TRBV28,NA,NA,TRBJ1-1,TGTGCCAGCAGGTCCGCCGGGGGAGGATGGGATGCTTTCTTT,CASRSAGGGWDAFF
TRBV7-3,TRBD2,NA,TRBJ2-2,TGTGCCAGCAGAGGGACTAGTTCGACCGGGGAGCTGTTTTTT,CASRGTSSTGELFF
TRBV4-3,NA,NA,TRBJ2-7,TGCGCCAGCAGCCAAGTGAGGAACTACGAGCAGTACTTC,CASSQVRNYEQYF
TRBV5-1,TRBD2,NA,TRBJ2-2,TGCGCCAGCAGCTTGTCGGCGGGAGGGAACACCGGGGAGCTGTTTTTT,CASSLSAGGNTGELFF
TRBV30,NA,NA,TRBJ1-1,TGTGCCTGGAGTCCCCCGACAGAGTACACTGAAGCTTTCTTT,CAWSPPTEYTEAFF
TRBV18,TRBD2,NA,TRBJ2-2,TGTGCCAGCTCACCCCTAGCGGGAGGAGGCACCGGGGAGCTGTTTTTT,CASSPLAGGGTGELFF
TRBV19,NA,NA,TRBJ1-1,TGTGCCAGTAGTATAGATCTGGCAGTCATGAACACTGAAGCTTTCTTT,CASSIDLAVMNTEAFF
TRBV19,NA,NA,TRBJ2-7,TGTGCCAGTAGTATTAGATCAGGTTCCTACGAGCAGTACTTC,CASSIRSGSYEQYF
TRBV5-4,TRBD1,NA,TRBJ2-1,TGTGCCAGCAGCTCTGACAGGGGTTCCTACAATGAGCAGTTCTTC,CASSSDRGSYNEQFF
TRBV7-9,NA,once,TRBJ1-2,TGTGCCAGCAGCTTAGCATCACAGGCCAAGGGCTACACCTTC,CASSLASQAKGYTF
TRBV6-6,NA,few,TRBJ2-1,TGTGCCAGCAGTCCCGGGATTGGCCACAATGAGCAGTTCTTC,CASSPGIGHNEQFF
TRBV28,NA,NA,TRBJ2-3,TGTGCCAGCAAGAGCGGTTCTAGCACAGATACGCAGTATTTT,CASKSGSSTDTQYF
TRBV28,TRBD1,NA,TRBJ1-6,TGTGCCAGTATTCCCGGGACAGGGGCGGAGGATAATTCACCCCTCCACTTT,CASIPGTGAEDNSPLHF
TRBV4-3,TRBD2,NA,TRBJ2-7,TGCGCCAGCAGCCAAGAAATTAGCGGGAGTATCACCTACGAGCAGTACTTC,CASSQEISGSITYEQYF
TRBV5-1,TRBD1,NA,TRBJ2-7,TGCGCCAGCAGCTTGAGGCAGGGGGCCGTCGAGCAGTACTTC,CASSLRQGAVEQYF
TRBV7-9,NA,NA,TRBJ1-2,TGTTCCAGCAGCTTCAGGGATGGCTACACCTTC,CSSSFRDGYTF
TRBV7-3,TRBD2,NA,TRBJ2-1,TGTGCCAGCAGCCCCAGAGCGGGAGGGTTGAATGAGCAGTTCTTC,CASSPRAGGLNEQFF
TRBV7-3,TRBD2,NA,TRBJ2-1,TGTGCCAGCAGCCCCAGGGCGGGAGGGTTTGTAAGGTCCTACAATGAGCAGTTCTTC,CASSPRAGGFVRSYNEQFF
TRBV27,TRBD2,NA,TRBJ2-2,TGTGCCAGCAGAGCGGGAGGGCCGCGGACCGGGGAGCTGTTTTTT,CASRAGGPRTGELFF
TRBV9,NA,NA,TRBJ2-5,TGTGCCAGCAGCGTAGCCCCAGGGGCGGTTGGGACCCAGTACTTC,CASSVAPGAVGTQYF
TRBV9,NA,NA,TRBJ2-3,TGTGCCAGCAATGAGGGTGCAGATACGCAGTATTTT,CASNEGADTQYF
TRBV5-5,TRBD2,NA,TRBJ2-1,TGTGCCAGCAGCCCCACAGCGGGAGGAAGATACAATGAGCAGTTCTTC,CASSPTAGGRYNEQFF
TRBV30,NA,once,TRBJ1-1,TGTGCCTGGAACCTACAGTACTTCAACACTGAAGCTTTCTTT,CAWNLQYFNTEAFF
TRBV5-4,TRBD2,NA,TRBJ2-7,TGTGCCAGCAGCTCCGGACTAGCGGCGTCCTACGAGCAGTACTTC,CASSSGLAASYEQYF